These 21 T cell receptor beta chains were all obtained from the same sample, sequenced in a study of cytomegalovirus exposure and HLA in healthy donors. Profiled with immunoSEQ multiplex PCR; TCRdb holds only in-frame clones, not every one. The table lists over 60,000 clones, approximately 96% of them singletons. The material sequenced was PBMCs. Source of these receptors: a man between 18 and 35 years old in good health and CMV-seronegative.

The J gene is TRBJ2-2, the V gene TRBV7-3, with 8 positions matching TRBD1. The junction had 6 bases not matched to a gene; V was cut back by 1 base and J by 5 bases. This CDR3 is built from 16 residues. Germline V gives CDR1 SGHTA, CDR2 FQGTGA. CDR3 DNA: TGTGCCAGCAGCTTAAGGAGACAGGGGAGAACCGGGGAGCTGTTTTTT. It is translated as CASSLRRQGRTGELFF.

The chain joins TRBV5-4 to TRBJ2-1, with a possible D match to TRBD2 (5 bases). Between the trimmed V and J ends, which lost 4 bases and 3 bases, there was a span of 17 bases. Germline V CDR1 and CDR2: SGHNT, YYREEE (reference sequence). CDR3 size: 16 residues. The CDR3 DNA is TGTGCCAGCAGCCAGGACGCTAGCTTTAACTACAATGAGCAGTTCTTC. Its protein product is CASSQDASFNYNEQFF.

This chain connects TRBV7-2 to TRBJ2-4; TRBD1 agrees at 9 bases. Germline CDR1 and CDR2: SGHTA and FQGNSA. This CDR3 region has 13 residues. V was pared by 5 bases and J by 7 bases, with 3 bases of the junction left unmatched. CDR3 amino acids: CASSGQGTNIQYF. CDR3 DNA: TGTGCCAGCAGCGGACAGGGGACCAACATTCAGTACTTC.

This sequence joins TRBV5-4 and TRBJ2-2; TRBD2 agrees at 12 bases. The CDR3 runs 15 residues. Germline assignment: CDR1 SGHNT and CDR2 YYREEE (reference sequence). Trimming at V came to 3 bases and at J to 9 bases, leaving 6 bases not matched to a gene. This CDR3 is CASSWSSGGAWELFF. The CDR3 region has the DNA TGTGCCAGCAGCTGGTCTAGCGGGGGGGCCTGGGAGCTGTTTTTT. The full variable domain, completed using reference TRBV5-4 and TRBJ2-2, is ETGVTQSPTHLIKTRGQQVTLRCSSQSGHNTVSWYQQALGQGPQFIFQYYREEENGRGNFPPRFSGLQFPNYSSELNVNALELDDSALYLCASSWSSGGAWELFFGEGSRLTVL.

This chain uses TRBV27 with TRBJ1-5, with TRBD1 as a possible D gene (6 bases). The germline V gene encodes CDR1 MNHEY and CDR2 SMNVEV (reference sequence). CDR3 length: 22 residues. Trimming took off 8 bases at V and 2 bases at J, with 37 bases between the two ends. The DNA of the CDR3 is TGTGCCAGCGGCGTAGCCACCCCCGGTAACTTGATCGGGGAGGGGGGCAATCAGCCCCAGCATTTT. Its protein product is CASGVATPGNLIGEGGNQPQHF.

This chain connects TRBV7-9 to TRBJ1-2, with 8 positions matching TRBD1. This CDR3 spans 15 amino acids. Germline CDR1 reads SEHNR; CDR2 reads FQNEAQ (reference sequence). V was pared by 5 bases and J by 2 bases, with 7 bases of the junction left unmatched. Here the CDR3 reads CASSTDRGLNYGYTF. The CDR3 nucleotides read TGTGCCAGCAGCACCGACAGGGGTCTAAACTATGGCTACACCTTC.

The chain combines TRBV7-2 with TRBJ1-3, with D hard to call. Deletions cut 0 bases from V and 1 base from J, with 7 bases between. Germline V CDR1 and CDR2: SGHTA, FQGNSA. CDR3 length: 15 amino acids. The CDR3 DNA sequence: TGTGCCAGCAGCTTAGCCTCGGGTTCTGGAAACACCATATATTTT. Residues: CASSLASGSGNTIYF.

This clone was seen a single time. V is TRBV2 and J is TRBJ2-2; 7 bases match TRBD1. This CDR3 has 17 residues. The germline gives CDR1 SNHLY, CDR2 FYNNEI. Trimming cost V 8 bases and J 6 bases; bases outside gene matches: 18. CDR3 DNA: TGTGCCAGCTCTAAACAGGGGTCCCGAATGGGTCCCGGGGAGCTGTTTTTT. It is translated as CASSKQGSRMGPGELFF.

The CDR3 sequence: CASSLEQGFEQYF. Here the CDR3 DNA reads TGTGCCAGCAGTTTGGAACAGGGGTTCGAGCAGTACTTC. J is TRBJ2-7 and V is TRBV27; 7 bases align to TRBD1. The length of the CDR3 is 13 residues. V lost 3 bases to trimming and J lost 6 bases; unmatched junction nucleotides: 5. CDR1 is MNHEY and CDR2 is SMNVEV in the germline V gene (reference sequence).

The chain recombines TRBV9 with TRBJ1-5, with 11 bases identical to TRBD1. The CDR3 runs 14 residues. Germline-derived CDR1 and CDR2 are SGDLS and YYNGEE. J lost 5 bases, V lost 2 bases, and 0 bases had no gene match. The CDR3, as DNA: TGTGCCAGCAGCGTGGGACAGGGGGATCAGCCCCAGCATTTT. This translates into CASSVGQGDQPQHF. Looking up the rest from reference TRBV9 and TRBJ1-5 gives the full variable domain: DSGVTQTPKHLITATGQRVTLRCSPRSGDLSVYWYQQSLDQGLQFLIQYYNGEERAKGNILERFSAQQFPDLHSELNLSSLELGDSALYFCASSVGQGDQPQHFGDGTRLSIL.

The V and J genes are TRBV5-1 and TRBJ2-1; no clear D. Germline V gene lookup returns CDR1 SGHRS and CDR2 YFSETQ. The CDR3 runs 13 residues. Trimming stripped 0 bases from V and 4 bases from J, with 5 bases between. DNA of the CDR3: TGCGCCAGCAGCTTGGGACAATACAATGAGCAGTTCTTC. Translation: CASSLGQYNEQFF. The complete variable domain, with remaining parts taken from reference TRBV5-1 and TRBJ2-1, reads KAGVTQTPRYLIKTRGQQVTLSCSPISGHRSVSWYQQTPGQGLQFLFEYFSETQRNKGNFPGRFSGRQFSNSRSEMNVSTLELGDSALYLCASSLGQYNEQFFGPGTRLTVL.

This sequence joins TRBV5-1 and TRBJ1-5, with TRBD1 as a possible D gene (6 bases). Trimming cost V 4 bases and J 6 bases, with 14 bases left between them. The CDR3 is made up of 14 amino acids. CDR1 SGHRS and CDR2 YFSETQ come from the germline V gene. For the CDR3, the DNA is TGCGCCAGCAGCGAGGGGGGGTCCGGTCAGCCCCAGCATTTT. Translating it yields CASSEGGSGQPQHF. The full variable domain, in which reference TRBV5-1 and TRBJ1-5 provide the parts outside the CDR3, is KAGVTQTPRYLIKTRGQQVTLSCSPISGHRSVSWYQQTPGQGLQFLFEYFSETQRNKGNFPGRFSGRQFSNSRSEMNVSTLELGDSALYLCASSEGGSGQPQHFGDGTRLSIL.

The V gene is TRBV19, the J gene TRBJ1-1, with TRBD1 matching 9 bases. Germline CDR1 reads LNHDA; CDR2 reads SQIVND (reference sequence). The ends lost 7 bases at V and 4 bases at J; junction bases unmatched: 10. The CDR3 contains 15 residues. CDR3 sequence: CASTQGAGWPTEAFF. In nucleotides, the CDR3 is TGTGCCAGTACACAGGGGGCGGGTTGGCCCACTGAAGCTTTCTTT.

V gene TRBV18 combines with J gene TRBJ2-5; 9 bases are shared with TRBD1. With V trimmed by 2 bases and J by 5 bases, 15 bases remained unmatched. The germline V gene encodes CDR1 KGHSH and CDR2 LQKENI. The CDR3 totals 18 residues. CDR3: CASSPLNRGPPYMETQYF. Here the CDR3 DNA reads TGTGCCAGCTCACCATTAAACAGGGGGCCCCCCTACATGGAGACCCAGTACTTC. Combining the CDR3 with reference TRBV18 and TRBJ2-5 gives the whole variable domain NAGVMQNPRHLVRRRGQEARLRCSPMKGHSHVYWYRQLPEEGLKFMVYLQKENIIDESGMPKERFSAEFPKEGPSILRIQQVVRGDSAAYFCASSPLNRGPPYMETQYFGPGTRLLVL.

The chain employs TRBV6-6 and TRBJ2-7; maybe TRBD2 (5 bases). Germline V gene lookup returns CDR1 MNHNY and CDR2 SVGAGI (reference sequence). V lost 6 bases, J lost 4 bases, and 7 bases lay in between. The CDR3 spans 11 residues. As DNA, the CDR3 is TGTGCCAGCAGGAGGGAATACGAGCAGTACTTC. Translating gives CASRREYEQYF.

The gene calls are TRBV10-3 and TRBJ1-1; 7 bases are a match to TRBD1. This CDR3 contains 15 residues. Germline V gives CDR1 ENHRY, CDR2 SYGVKD. The V segment lost 8 bases and the J segment 0 bases; nucleotides outside the gene matches: 9. The CDR3 coding sequence is TGTGCCATCCGAGGCACCGGGACAGTGAACACTGAAGCTTTCTTT. As protein: CAIRGTGTVNTEAFF.

This clone appeared once. Written as DNA, the CDR3 is TGTGCCAGCAGCCTCCTGGAAGGGGCGGTGGCAGATACGCAGTATTTT. Its translation: CASSLLEGAVADTQYF. The rearrangement uses TRBV11-1 and TRBJ2-3; D perhaps matches TRBD1 (5 bases). V was trimmed by 5 bases and J by 4 bases, leaving 19 bases between them. In germline, CDR1 is SGHAT, CDR2 FQDESV (reference sequence). The CDR3 totals 16 residues.

The chain couples TRBV13 to TRBJ2-5, with D possibly matching TRBD2 (5 bases). Germline V CDR1 and CDR2: PRHDT, FYEKMQ (reference sequence). The CDR3 runs to 19 residues. V dropped 0 bases and J dropped 10 bases, with 30 bases sitting between them. CDR3 sequence (DNA): TGTGCCAGCAGCTTAGGCGGACTGGGTGAGACTGGCTACGGGGTGGACCAGTACTTC. Translation: CASSLGGLGETGYGVDQYF. Full variable domain (missing parts from reference TRBV13 and TRBJ2-5): AAGVIQSPRHLIKEKRETATLKCYPIPRHDTVYWYQQGPGQDPQFLISFYEKMQSDKGSIPDRFSAQQFSDYHSELNMSSLELGDSALYFCASSLGGLGETGYGVDQYFGPGTRLLVL.

The chain links TRBV7-6 to TRBJ1-3; 8 bases align to TRBD1. With V trimmed by 1 base and J by 5 bases, 7 bases remained unmatched. Per the germline V gene, CDR1 is SGHVS and CDR2 is FNYEAQ. The CDR3 runs 16 residues. CDR3 sequence reads: CASSLEQGEVRNTIYF. DNA of the CDR3: TGTGCCAGCAGCTTAGAACAGGGGGAAGTGAGAAACACCATATATTTT.

The CDR3 reads CASSHEGLPGGLRSSYNEQFF. Written as DNA, the CDR3 is TGTGCCAGCAGCCACGAGGGGCTACCGGGGGGGCTTCGTTCCTCCTACAATGAGCAGTTCTTC. The V call is TRBV4-2, the J call TRBJ2-1, with 8 bases fitting TRBD2. Trimming at V came to 3 bases and at J to 0 bases, leaving 19 bases not matched to a gene. Per the germline V gene, CDR1 is LGHNA and CDR2 is YNFKEQ. This CDR3 is built from 21 residues.

This clone was observed a few times. The J gene is TRBJ1-2, the V gene TRBV7-2; no clear D. Trimming cost V 2 bases and J 1 base, with 5 bases left between them. Germline V gene data show CDR1 as SGHTA and CDR2 as FQGNSA. CDR3 size: 13 residues. The CDR3 nucleotides read TGTGCCAGCAGCTTAACCAGTAACTATGGCTACACCTTC. Its translation is CASSLTSNYGYTF.